This TCR beta chain was captured in a study of T cell responses to AZD1222 COVID-19 vaccine. Measured with immunoSEQ multiplex PCR; TCRdb has only the in-frame clones, and not every one. This sample has about 140,000 clones, with 92% found just once. CDR3 length equals 16 residues. CDR1 SGHVS and CDR2 FNYEAQ come from the germline V gene. V lost 2 bases to trimming and J lost 6 bases, with 17 bases between them. The clonotype was recovered from an adult who received the AZD1222 COVID-19 vaccine. The sample here was peripheral blood, taken 28 days after the second AZD1222 dose. The chain couples TRBV7-6 to TRBJ2-1; D is perhaps TRBD2 (6 bases). The CDR3 sequence is CASSLQLGSLGNEQFF. DNA of the CDR3: TGTGCCAGCAGCTTACAGCTCGGGAGCTTAGGCAATGAGCAGTTCTTC.